Included here is one T cell receptor beta chain sequence, with context. The antigen remains unidentified. The data were obtained in a study of human T cells and chemical hapten exposure. As for the study in general: Among samples, TCR yields varied mainly because of small differences in pooled library volume. Study-level findings and limits: TCRs above 1 in 1000 frequency did not change with DPC sensitization.

Time point noted: healthy volunteer bleed at 2 weeks. Before extraction, the whole blood was not fractionated, and total RNA was taken from it. Each cDNA molecule in the library carried unique molecular identifiers. In TCRdb, the RACE reads were re-called with MiXCR into one record per CDR3 protein. The data show 100,000 to 150,000 distinct CDR3 sequences, about 9.4% seen once. In germline, CDR1 is LGHDT, CDR2 YNNKEL (reference sequence). V gave up 4 bases and J gave up 0 bases, with 17 bases separating them. The CDR3 spans 17 residues. The TCR comes from a male donor in good health. Some clones in this sample may be carry-over from other donors' samples. The sequenced sample consisted of whole blood. The gene calls are TRBV3-1 and TRBJ2-3, with D possibly TRBD1 on 6 matching bases. The CDR3 nucleotides read TGTGCCAGCAGCCTAGAGCAGGGGCCGGCTAGCACAGATACGCAGTATTTT. Translating it yields CASSLEQGPASTDTQYF.